The next 25 T cell receptor beta chains were all read from a single sample in a study of blood T cell repertoires in COVID-19. TCRdb's copy holds only in-frame clones and misses some; the assay was immunoSEQ multiplex PCR. The data contain tens of thousands of clones, roughly 72% of them seen just once; the ten biggest clones take up about 22%. Specimen: peripheral blood. All receptors come from a woman aged 60-75 years in a cohort sampled during active or convalescent COVID-19.

The chain recombines TRBV28 with TRBJ1-2, with 8 bases identical to TRBD1. Trimming took 1 base from V and 8 from J; bases not matched to a gene: 12. Germline V lookup: CDR1 MDHEN, CDR2 SYDVKM. This CDR3 spans 16 amino acids. The CDR3 protein is CASSLLLQGDSKGYTF. In DNA form, the CDR3 reads TGTGCCAGCAGTTTATTGCTACAGGGGGACTCGAAAGGCTACACCTTC.

The chain recombines TRBV7-9 with TRBJ2-5; 13 nucleotides align to TRBD2. This CDR3 comprises 15 residues. From germline, CDR1 is SEHNR and CDR2 FQNEAQ (reference sequence). J lost 4 bases, V lost 5 bases, and 4 bases had no gene match. CDR3 loop: CASSLWTSGGETQYF. The CDR3 region has the DNA TGTGCCAGCAGCCTATGGACTAGCGGGGGAGAGACCCAGTACTTC.

V gene TRBV2 combines with J gene TRBJ2-1; 8 bases match TRBD1. The junction had 10 bases not matched to a gene; V was cut back by 5 bases and J by 7 bases. Germline V CDR1 and CDR2: SNHLY, FYNNEI. The CDR3 runs 15 residues. The CDR3 region is CASSLGQAGRNEQFF. The CDR3, as DNA: TGTGCCAGCAGTCTGGGACAGGCCGGGCGGAATGAGCAGTTCTTC.

The chain joins TRBV29-1 to TRBJ2-5, with 9 nucleotides matching TRBD2. The germline V gene encodes CDR1 SQVTM and CDR2 ANQGSEA. The CDR3 is 14 residues long. V was clipped by 4 bases and J by 5 bases; unmatched bases: 8. The chain's CDR3 is CSVAGGGARETQYF. CDR3 DNA: TGCAGCGTTGCCGGCGGGGGGGCGCGCGAGACCCAGTACTTC.

The chain has TRBV2 and TRBJ2-3; the match to TRBD2 covers 10 bases. CDR1 SNHLY and CDR2 FYNNEI come from the germline V gene. V lost 8 bases to trimming and J lost 4 bases; unmatched junction nucleotides: 12. There are 16 residues in the CDR3. The CDR3 here is CASSRLLAGSSDTQYF. Here the CDR3 DNA reads TGTGCCAGCTCCCGCCTACTAGCGGGGTCTTCAGATACGCAGTATTTT.

This chain connects TRBV7-3 to TRBJ2-5, with 7 nucleotides matching TRBD2. CDR1 and CDR2 from the germline V gene are SGHTA and FQGTGA. J gave up 5 bases and V 3 bases, and 9 bases lay outside the gene matches. CDR3 length equals 15 residues. CDR3 bases: TGTGCCAGCAGCTTCGAAGCGGGGCCCGGGGAGACCCAGTACTTC. Its translation: CASSFEAGPGETQYF.

The chain couples TRBV4-3 to TRBJ1-4; the match to TRBD1 covers 9 bases. Germline V gene sequence: CDR1 LGHNA, CDR2 YSLEER. The CDR3 is 15 residues long. V gave up 3 bases and J gave up 5 bases; unmatched junction bases: 4. The CDR3 DNA sequence: TGCGCCAGCAGCCAGGAGGGACAGGGCAATGAAAAACTGTTTTTT. Protein: CASSQEGQGNEKLFF.

The CDR3 region has the DNA TGTGCCAGCAGCGATCAGGGGAGCTATGGCTACACCTTC. This translates into CASSDQGSYGYTF. V is TRBV2 and J is TRBJ1-2; a possible D gene is TRBD1 (6 bases). Trimming pared 6 bases from V and 4 bases from J, leaving 12 bases between. CDR1 and CDR2 (germline): SNHLY, FYNNEI. The CDR3 loop spans 13 amino acids. The full variable domain, in which reference TRBV2 and TRBJ1-2 provide the parts outside the CDR3, is EPEVTQTPSHQVTQMGQEVILRCVPISNHLYFYWYRQILGQKVEFLVSFYNNEISEKSEIFDDQFSVERPDGSNFTLKIRSTKLEDSAMYFCASSDQGSYGYTFGSGTRLTVV.

The J gene is TRBJ1-2, the V gene TRBV28; 7 bases align to TRBD1. The CDR3 loop spans 14 amino acids. V was clipped by 6 bases and J by 6 bases; unmatched bases: 10. In germline, CDR1 is MDHEN, CDR2 SYDVKM. The CDR3 protein is CASRIPGGLDGYTF. The CDR3 DNA reads TGTGCCAGCAGGATCCCAGGGGGATTAGATGGCTACACCTTC.

J is TRBJ2-3 and V is TRBV29-1; no clear D. In germline, CDR1 is SQVTM, CDR2 ANQGSEA. This CDR3 has 13 amino acids. Trimming left V 4 bases short and J 5 bases short, with 13 bases between. CDR3 nucleotide sequence: TGCAGCGTTGGATCTGGCCACGTAGATACGCAGTATTTT. Its protein product is CSVGSGHVDTQYF.

This chain uses TRBV3-1 (or the pseudogene TRBV3-2) with TRBJ1-5, with a possible D match to TRBD1 (5 bases). The CDR3 totals 18 residues. The V gene lost 0 bases and the J gene lost 4 bases, with 19 bases spanning the gap. Germline CDR1 reads LGHDT; CDR2 reads YNNKEL (reference sequence). DNA for the CDR3: TGTGCCAGCAGCCAAGAAGGGACGGGGGTCTTGTTTAATCAGCCCCAGCATTTT. Translated, it gives CASSQEGTGVLFNQPQHF.

The CDR3 sequence is CASSEYTGDKNIQYF. CDR3 nucleotides: TGTGCCAGCAGTGAATATACAGGGGACAAAAACATTCAGTACTTC. This chain joins TRBV25-1 and TRBJ2-4, with 7 bases fitting TRBD1. Losses at the gene ends were 0 bases for V and 3 bases for J; bases not matched to a gene: 2. CDR1 MGHDK and CDR2 SYGVNS come from the germline V gene. The CDR3 sequence is 15 residues long.

The chain couples TRBV30 to TRBJ2-6; D perhaps matches TRBD1 (6 bases). Germline-derived CDR1 and CDR2 are GTSNPN and SVGIG (reference sequence). This CDR3 comprises 18 residues. Trimming removed 1 base at V and 0 bases at J, with 16 bases between. The CDR3 DNA reads as TGTGCCTGGAGTGCCTACAGGGTCCTAACCTCTGGGGCCAACGTCCTGACTTTC. This translates into CAWSAYRVLTSGANVLTF. The full variable domain, its missing parts supplied by reference TRBV30 and TRBJ2-6, is SQTIHQWPATLVQPVGSPLSLECTVEGTSNPNLYWYRQAAGRGLQLLFYSVGIGQISSEVPQNLSASRPQDRQFILSSKKLLLSDSGFYLCAWSAYRVLTSGANVLTFGAGSRLTVL.

The chain uses TRBV11-3 and TRBJ2-5, with 7 bases lining up with TRBD1. This CDR3 comprises 13 residues. Germline V gives CDR1 SGHNT, CDR2 YENEEA. V dropped 1 base and J dropped 5; count of bases not matched to a gene: 1. CDR3 region: CASSLARGETQYF. CDR3 DNA: TGTGCCAGCAGCTTAGCCAGGGGGGAGACCCAGTACTTC.

This clone has a count of ten or more. The chain joins TRBV29-1 to TRBJ2-7; tentatively, D is TRBD1 (5 bases). This CDR3 is built from 13 residues. CDR1 is SQVTM, CDR2 ANQGSEA, per germline. The V end was cut by 4 bases, the J end by 0 bases, with 10 bases between. The DNA of the CDR3 is TGCAGCGTTGGAGACAGAAACTCCTACGAGCAGTACTTC. It translates to CSVGDRNSYEQYF.

The chain carries TRBV6-5 and TRBJ1-2, with no clear D. Germline assignment: CDR1 MNHEY and CDR2 SVGAGI. CDR3 length: 15 amino acids. V lost 0 bases and J 1 base, leaving 9 bases between the germline ends. For the CDR3, the DNA is TGTGCCAGCAGTTACTCCCAGGCGATTAACTATGGCTACACCTTC. It specifies CASSYSQAINYGYTF.

This clone was detected a few times. The chain is built from TRBV11-1 and TRBJ2-3, with 9 bases matching TRBD1. This CDR3 is built from 16 residues. Trimming cost V 5 bases and J 1 base; bases outside gene matches: 7. Germline CDR1 SGHAT, CDR2 FQDESV (reference sequence). Here the CDR3 reads CASSIDRDRGTDTQYF. The CDR3 DNA reads TGTGCCAGCAGCATCGACCGGGACAGGGGCACAGATACGCAGTATTTT. Using reference TRBV11-1 and TRBJ2-3 for the parts outside the CDR3, the full variable domain is EAEVAQSPRYKITEKSQAVAFWCDPISGHATLYWYRQILGQGPELLVQFQDESVVDDSQLPKDRFSAERLKGVDSTLKIQPAELGDSAMYLCASSIDRDRGTDTQYFGPGTRLTVL.

This clone appeared many times. The chain employs TRBV5-1 and TRBJ2-2; D remains unclear. CDR3 size: 14 residues. Germline CDR1 and CDR2: SGHRS and YFSETQ. Trimming stripped 4 bases from V and 0 bases from J, with 7 bases between. CDR3 bases: TGCGCCAGCAGCCCCTCTGCGAACACCGGGGAGCTGTTTTTT. Translated, it gives CASSPSANTGELFF.

This clone was seen only a few times. The J gene is TRBJ2-2, the V gene TRBV18; 8 bases map to TRBD1. With 4 bases clipped from V and 4 bases from J, the junction kept 11 bases outside the gene matches. Germline V lookup: CDR1 KGHSH, CDR2 LQKENI. The CDR3 covers 17 residues. The CDR3 loop reads CASSLQQGVLPTGELFF. CDR3 nucleotides: TGTGCCAGCTCACTGCAACAGGGGGTCCTACCCACCGGGGAGCTGTTTTTT.

The genes are TRBV5-1 and TRBJ1-5, with 11 nucleotides matching TRBD1. Germline trimming cut 0 bases from V and 0 bases from J; bases unmatched to any gene: 2. The germline gives CDR1 SGHRS, CDR2 YFSETQ. The CDR3 runs 17 residues. The CDR3 DNA reads as TGCGCCAGCAGCTTGGGGACAGGGGGCCTTAGCAATCAGCCCCAGCATTTT. The encoded protein is CASSLGTGGLSNQPQHF.

The chain employs TRBV7-3 and TRBJ2-2; 7 bases are a match to TRBD2. CDR1 and CDR2 (germline): SGHTA, FQGTGA. Trimming removed 1 base from V and 1 base from J; junction bases left unmatched: 0. The CDR3 is 15 residues long. CDR3 loop: CASSLKRGNTGELFF. The CDR3 coding sequence is TGTGCCAGCAGCTTAAAGCGGGGGAACACCGGGGAGCTGTTTTTT. Combining the CDR3 with reference TRBV7-3 and TRBJ2-2 gives the whole variable domain GAGVSQTPSNKVTEKGKYVELRCDPISGHTALYWYRQSLGQGPEFLIYFQGTGAADDSGLPNDRFFAVRPEGSVSTLKIQRTERGDSAVYLCASSLKRGNTGELFFGEGSRLTVL.

This clone was seen more than once but under ten times. The chain combines TRBV3-1 (or the pseudogene TRBV3-2) with TRBJ2-1; D is perhaps TRBD2 (7 bases). The CDR3 consists of 16 residues. Germline CDR1 reads LGHDT; CDR2 reads YNNKEL (reference sequence). With 4 bases removed from V and 8 bases from J, the gap between germline ends came to 21 bases. The CDR3 DNA reads TGTGCCAGCAGCCCCCCCCGAGGGGGGGGACGCGATGAGCAGTTCTTC. It translates to CASSPPRGGGRDEQFF.

This chain links TRBV7-3 with TRBJ1-2; D is ambiguous. CDR1 is SGHTA, CDR2 FQGTGA, per germline. The CDR3 length is 13 residues. V lost 2 bases and J 8 bases, leaving 12 bases between the germline ends. CDR3 loop: CASSLEVRSGYTF. The CDR3 bases are TGTGCCAGCAGCTTAGAAGTCCGAAGCGGCTACACCTTC. The whole variable domain, remainder taken from reference TRBV7-3 and TRBJ1-2, is GAGVSQTPSNKVTEKGKYVELRCDPISGHTALYWYRQSLGQGPEFLIYFQGTGAADDSGLPNDRFFAVRPEGSVSTLKIQRTERGDSAVYLCASSLEVRSGYTFGSGTRLTVV.

This chain joins TRBV5-6 and TRBJ1-5, with 9 bases identical to TRBD1. CDR1 SGHDT and CDR2 YYEEEE come from the germline V gene. Trimming removed 3 bases from V and 5 bases from J; junction bases left unmatched: 12. The CDR3 runs 17 residues. The CDR3 sequence: CASSWWYGQGIDQPQHF. CDR3 bases: TGTGCCAGCAGCTGGTGGTATGGACAGGGGATCGATCAGCCCCAGCATTTT.

This clone turned up a few times. The genes are TRBV30 and TRBJ2-5; no reliable D call. CDR1 is GTSNPN, CDR2 SVGIG, per germline (reference sequence). The CDR3 has 11 residues. The V end was cut by 1 base, the J end by 6 bases, with 6 bases between. CDR3 nucleotides: TGTGCCTGGAGTGCCGGTCAGACCCAGTACTTC. It specifies CAWSAGQTQYF.